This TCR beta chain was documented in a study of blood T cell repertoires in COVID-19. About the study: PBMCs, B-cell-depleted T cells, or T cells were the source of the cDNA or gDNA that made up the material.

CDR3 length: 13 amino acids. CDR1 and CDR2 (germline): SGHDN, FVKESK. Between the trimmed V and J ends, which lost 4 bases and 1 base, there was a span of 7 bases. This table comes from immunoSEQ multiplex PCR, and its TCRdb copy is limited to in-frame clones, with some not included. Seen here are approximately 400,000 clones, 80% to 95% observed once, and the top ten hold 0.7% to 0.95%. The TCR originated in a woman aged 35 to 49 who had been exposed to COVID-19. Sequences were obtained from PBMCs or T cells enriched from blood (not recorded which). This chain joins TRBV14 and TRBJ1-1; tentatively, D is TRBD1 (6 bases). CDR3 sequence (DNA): TGTGCCAGCAGCCGACAGGAGAACACTGAAGCTTTCTTT. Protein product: CASSRQENTEAFF.